The sequence of this TCR beta chain was determined in a study of blood T cells in healthy people across ages. The authors ran a second PCR of 7 to 11 cycles using a sample-barcoded 5' primer and a J-beta primer mix. Each cDNA molecule was tagged by a template-switch adaptor with 12 random nucleotides. TCRdb processed the 5' RACE reads anew with MiXCR; each CDR3 protein has one entry. The repertoire consists of about 730,000 distinct CDR3 sequences, with around 46% occurring once and the leading ten covering less than 25%. On this clonotype itself: What it recognizes is unknown.

V was pared by 0 bases and J by 7 bases, with 13 bases between. The CDR3 is made up of 15 amino acids. Germline CDR1 SGHRS, CDR2 YFSETQ. Overall study findings and caveats: Diversity figures based on one million T cells were deemed too low.

Donors each provided about 10 milliliters of peripheral blood. The sample consisted of blood. The V gene is TRBV5-1, the J gene TRBJ1-4; a possible D gene is TRBD1 (5 bases). The sequence was obtained from a woman aged 55 to 70 in good health. The CDR3 is CASSLVGEGSEKLFF. CDR3 sequence (DNA): TGCGCCAGCAGCTTGGTCGGCGAGGGGAGTGAAAAACTGTTTTTT.